This is a list of T cell receptor beta chains from one sample in a study of Graves' ophthalmopathy and Graves' hyperthyroidism. In TCRdb, the multiplex PCR reads were re-called with MiXCR into one record per CDR3 protein. Altogether roughly 500,000 distinct CDR3 sequences are present, over 13% being singletons, with the ten largest covering around 9.8%. Sequencing was carried out using blood. The origin of the receptors is a woman aged 30 to 39 with Graves' ophthalmopathy. The CDR3 runs from the conserved cysteine through the conserved F or W. D genes are given only for firm matches. A row's size may be missing; if present it is once, few, many or a size class.

d_call: -; j_call: TRBJ1-1; clone_size: many; v_call: TRBV6-1; cdr3_nt: TGTGCCAGCAGTGAAGGGGCCGTCTCTGAAGCTTTCTTT; cdr3_aa: CASSEGAVSEAFF
d_call: TRBD2; j_call: TRBJ2-4; clone_size: many; v_call: TRBV12-3/TRBV12-4; cdr3_nt: TGTGCCAGCAGCCTTAGAGGACTAGCCCGCGGCATTCAGTACTTC; cdr3_aa: CASSLRGLARGIQYF
d_call: -; j_call: TRBJ1-1; clone_size: many; v_call: TRBV20-1; cdr3_nt: TGCAGTGCTAGTTTGGCCAGGGTTGAAGCTTTCTTT; cdr3_aa: CSASLARVEAFF
d_call: -; j_call: TRBJ1-3; clone_size: -; v_call: TRBV4-1; cdr3_nt: TGCGCCAGCAGCAGCCCACGCGGACCGAATCCAAACACCATATATTTT; cdr3_aa: CASSSPRGPNPNTIYF
d_call: -; j_call: TRBJ2-5; clone_size: many; v_call: TRBV2; cdr3_nt: TGTGCCAGCAGTGAGGTTCTTCGGGGAGAGACCCAGTACTTC; cdr3_aa: CASSEVLRGETQYF
d_call: -; j_call: TRBJ2-5; clone_size: -; v_call: TRBV7-2; cdr3_nt: TGTGCCAGCAGCCGGGCCGCTGGGGAGACCCAGTACTTC; cdr3_aa: CASSRAAGETQYF
d_call: -; j_call: TRBJ1-2; clone_size: -; v_call: TRBV5-1; cdr3_nt: TGCGCCAGTGGCAGTCCGATGGGACCAGCATCCTATGGCTACACCTTC; cdr3_aa: CASGSPMGPASYGYTF
d_call: -; j_call: TRBJ1-1; clone_size: many; v_call: TRBV29-1; cdr3_nt: TGCAGCGTTGAACCGCCTGGTGTCGGAGCTTTCTTT; cdr3_aa: CSVEPPGVGAFF
d_call: -; j_call: TRBJ2-2; clone_size: many; v_call: TRBV12-3/TRBV12-4; cdr3_nt: TGTGCCAGCAGTTTAGGCGAACCCGGGGAGCTGTTTTTT; cdr3_aa: CASSLGEPGELFF
d_call: -; j_call: TRBJ2-6; clone_size: -; v_call: TRBV20-1; cdr3_nt: TGCAGTGCTGCAGAGAACTCTGGGGCCAACGTCCTGACTTTC; cdr3_aa: CSAAENSGANVLTF
d_call: -; j_call: TRBJ1-1; clone_size: many; v_call: TRBV10-1; cdr3_nt: TGCGCCAGCAGGCCCACACAGGGTACTGAAGCTTTCTTT; cdr3_aa: CASRPTQGTEAFF
d_call: -; j_call: TRBJ1-5; clone_size: many; v_call: TRBV7-3; cdr3_nt: TGTGCCAGCAGCTCCTCGACAGGCTTGGGCAATCAGCCCCAGCATTTT; cdr3_aa: CASSSSTGLGNQPQHF
d_call: TRBD1; j_call: TRBJ1-3; clone_size: many; v_call: TRBV28; cdr3_nt: TGTGCCAGCAGGTATGGACAGGACTCACCGGGAAACACCATATATTTT; cdr3_aa: CASRYGQDSPGNTIYF
d_call: -; j_call: TRBJ2-7; clone_size: many; v_call: TRBV20-1; cdr3_nt: TGCAGTGCTGCCCATGGGGGATACGAGCAGTACTTC; cdr3_aa: CSAAHGGYEQYF
d_call: TRBD1; j_call: TRBJ1-5; clone_size: many; v_call: TRBV7-2; cdr3_nt: TGTGCCAGCAGCACCTGGACAGGGAGAGGTCAGCCCCAGCATTTT; cdr3_aa: CASSTWTGRGQPQHF
d_call: TRBD1; j_call: TRBJ1-1; clone_size: many; v_call: TRBV12-3/TRBV12-4; cdr3_nt: TGTGCCAGCAGAGAGGGGGCCGCTTTCTTT; cdr3_aa: CASREGAAFF